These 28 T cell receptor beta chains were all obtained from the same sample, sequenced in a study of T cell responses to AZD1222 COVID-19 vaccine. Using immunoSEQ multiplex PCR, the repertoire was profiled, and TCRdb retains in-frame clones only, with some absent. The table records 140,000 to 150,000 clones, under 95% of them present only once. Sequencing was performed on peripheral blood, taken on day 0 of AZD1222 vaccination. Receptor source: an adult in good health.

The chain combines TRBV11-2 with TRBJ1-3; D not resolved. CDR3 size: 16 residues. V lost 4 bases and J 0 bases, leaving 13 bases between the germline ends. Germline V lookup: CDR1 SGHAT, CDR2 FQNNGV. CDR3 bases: TGTGCCAGCAGCTATAAAGGACTGAACTCTGGAAACACCATATATTTT. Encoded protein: CASSYKGLNSGNTIYF.

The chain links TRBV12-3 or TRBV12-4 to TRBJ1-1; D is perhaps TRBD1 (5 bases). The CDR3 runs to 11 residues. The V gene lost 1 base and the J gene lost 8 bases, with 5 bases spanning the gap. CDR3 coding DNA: TGTGCCAGCAGTTTAGGACAGGAAGCTTTCTTT. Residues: CASSLGQEAFF.

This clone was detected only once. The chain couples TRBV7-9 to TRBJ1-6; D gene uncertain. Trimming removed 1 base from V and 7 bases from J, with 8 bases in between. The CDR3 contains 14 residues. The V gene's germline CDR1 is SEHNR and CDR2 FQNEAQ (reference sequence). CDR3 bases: TGTGCCAGCAGCTTAGTCGAGACAAATTCACCCCTCCACTTT. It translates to CASSLVETNSPLHF.

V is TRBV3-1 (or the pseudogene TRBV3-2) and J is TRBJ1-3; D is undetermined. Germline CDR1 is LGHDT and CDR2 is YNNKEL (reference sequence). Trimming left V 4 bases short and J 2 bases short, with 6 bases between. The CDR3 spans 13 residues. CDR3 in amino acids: CASSPTAGNTIYF. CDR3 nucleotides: TGTGCCAGCAGCCCTACAGCTGGAAACACCATATATTTT.

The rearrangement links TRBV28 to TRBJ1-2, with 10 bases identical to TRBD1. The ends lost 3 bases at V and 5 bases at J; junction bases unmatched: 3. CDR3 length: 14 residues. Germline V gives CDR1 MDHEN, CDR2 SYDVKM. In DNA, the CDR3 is TGTGCCAGCAGTTTGGGGGGACAGGGGTATGGCTACACCTTC. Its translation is CASSLGGQGYGYTF.

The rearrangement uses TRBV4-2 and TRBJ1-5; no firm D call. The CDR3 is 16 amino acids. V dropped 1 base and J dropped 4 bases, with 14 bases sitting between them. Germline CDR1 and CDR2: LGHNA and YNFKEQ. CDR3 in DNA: TGTGCCAGCAGCCAAGGTGGCTGGGTGGGTAATCAGCCCCAGCATTTT. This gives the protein CASSQGGWVGNQPQHF.

The CDR3 protein is CASSIPSLIYTF. The CDR3 DNA sequence: TGTGCCAGTAGTATTCCATCTCTTATCTACACCTTC. The rearrangement links TRBV19 to TRBJ1-2; D unresolved. Germline CDR1 and CDR2: LNHDA and SQIVND (reference sequence). The CDR3 totals 12 residues. Trimming removed 3 bases from V and 10 bases from J, with 12 bases in between. Full variable domain (outside the CDR3, taken from reference TRBV19 and TRBJ1-2): DGGITQSPKYLFRKEGQNVTLSCEQNLNHDAMYWYRQDPGQGLRLIYYSQIVNDFQKGDIAEGYSVSREKKESFPLTVTSAQKNPTAFYLCASSIPSLIYTFGSGTRLTVV.

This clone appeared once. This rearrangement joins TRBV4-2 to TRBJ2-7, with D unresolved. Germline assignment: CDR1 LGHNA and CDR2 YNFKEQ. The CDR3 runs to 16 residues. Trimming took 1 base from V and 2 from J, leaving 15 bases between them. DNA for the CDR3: TGTGCCAGCAGCCAAGTTACTCCGGACGGAACCTACGAGCAGTACTTC. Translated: CASSQVTPDGTYEQYF.

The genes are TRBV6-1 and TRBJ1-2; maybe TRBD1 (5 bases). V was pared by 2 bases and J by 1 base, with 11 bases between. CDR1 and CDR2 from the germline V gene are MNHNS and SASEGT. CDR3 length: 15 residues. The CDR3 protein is CASSEHRKLNYGYTF. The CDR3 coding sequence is TGTGCCAGCAGTGAACACAGGAAGCTTAACTATGGCTACACCTTC.

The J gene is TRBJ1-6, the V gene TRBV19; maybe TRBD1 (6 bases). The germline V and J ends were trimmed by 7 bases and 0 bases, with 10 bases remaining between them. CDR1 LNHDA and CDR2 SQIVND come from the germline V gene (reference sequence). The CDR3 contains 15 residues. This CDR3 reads CASTATGSYNSPLHF. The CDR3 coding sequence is TGTGCCAGTACCGCGACAGGCTCCTATAATTCACCCCTCCACTTT.

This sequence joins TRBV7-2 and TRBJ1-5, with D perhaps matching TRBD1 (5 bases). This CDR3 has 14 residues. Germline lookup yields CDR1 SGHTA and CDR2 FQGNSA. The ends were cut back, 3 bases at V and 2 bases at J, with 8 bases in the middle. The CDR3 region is CASSLGGGNQPQHF. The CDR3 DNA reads TGTGCCAGCAGCTTGGGGGGGGGCAATCAGCCCCAGCATTTT.

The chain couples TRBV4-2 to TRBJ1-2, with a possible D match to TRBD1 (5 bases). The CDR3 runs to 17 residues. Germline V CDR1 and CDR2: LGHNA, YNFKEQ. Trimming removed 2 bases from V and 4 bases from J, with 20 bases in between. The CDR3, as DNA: TGTGCCAGCAGCCAATTGGCCGGGACGCGGGAGGCCTATGGCTACACCTTC. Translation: CASSQLAGTREAYGYTF.

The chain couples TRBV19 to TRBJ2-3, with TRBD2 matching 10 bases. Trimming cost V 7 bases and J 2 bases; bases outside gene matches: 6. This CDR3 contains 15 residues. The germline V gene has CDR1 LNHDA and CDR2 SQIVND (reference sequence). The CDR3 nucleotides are TGTGCCAGTACTCCTAGCGGGGGATACACAGATACGCAGTATTTT. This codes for CASTPSGGYTDTQYF.

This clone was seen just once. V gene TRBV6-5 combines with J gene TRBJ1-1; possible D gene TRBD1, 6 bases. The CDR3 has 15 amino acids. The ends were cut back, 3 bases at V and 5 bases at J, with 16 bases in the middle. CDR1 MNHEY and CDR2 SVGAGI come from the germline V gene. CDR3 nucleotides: TGTGCCAGCAGTTATCTACAGGGCGGTGGGACTGAAGCTTTCTTT. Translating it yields CASSYLQGGGTEAFF.

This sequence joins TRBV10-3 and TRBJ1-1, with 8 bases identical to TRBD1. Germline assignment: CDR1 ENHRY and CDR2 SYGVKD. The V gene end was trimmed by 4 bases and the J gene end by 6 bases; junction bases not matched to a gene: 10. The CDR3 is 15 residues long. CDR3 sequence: CAISGFGRGLSEAFF. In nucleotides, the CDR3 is TGTGCCATCAGTGGCTTCGGCAGGGGGCTCTCTGAAGCTTTCTTT.

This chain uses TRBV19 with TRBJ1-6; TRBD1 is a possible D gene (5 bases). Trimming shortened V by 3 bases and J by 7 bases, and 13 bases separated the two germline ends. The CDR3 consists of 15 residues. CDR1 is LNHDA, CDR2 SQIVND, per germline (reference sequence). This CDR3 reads CASSIAGRYNSPLHF. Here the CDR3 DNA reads TGTGCCAGTAGTATTGCGGGACGGTACAATTCACCCCTCCACTTT.

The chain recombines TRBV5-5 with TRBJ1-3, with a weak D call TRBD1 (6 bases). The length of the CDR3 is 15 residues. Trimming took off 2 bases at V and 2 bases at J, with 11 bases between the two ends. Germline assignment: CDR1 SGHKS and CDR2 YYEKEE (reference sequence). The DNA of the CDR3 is TGTGCCAGCAGCTTAGGGGGGGCGCCTGGAAACACCATATATTTT. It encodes CASSLGGAPGNTIYF.

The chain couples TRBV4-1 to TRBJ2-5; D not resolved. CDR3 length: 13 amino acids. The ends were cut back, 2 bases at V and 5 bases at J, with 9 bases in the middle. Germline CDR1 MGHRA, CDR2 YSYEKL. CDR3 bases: TGCGCCAGCAGCCAATGGGTACGGGAGACCCAGTACTTC. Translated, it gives CASSQWVRETQYF.

The CDR3 loop reads CASSQTQETSYEQYF. CDR3 in DNA: TGCGCCAGCAGCCAAACACAGGAGACCTCCTACGAGCAGTACTTC. The gene calls are TRBV5-1 and TRBJ2-7, with D perhaps matching TRBD1 (5 bases). V was pared by 4 bases and J by 0 bases, with 14 bases between. Germline values: CDR1 SGHRS, CDR2 YFSETQ. The CDR3 extends over 15 amino acids.

CDR3 sequence reads: CASSIATRGSQPQHF. CDR3 nucleotides: TGTGCCAGTAGTATAGCGACCAGGGGGAGTCAGCCCCAGCATTTT. The chain links TRBV19 to TRBJ1-5, with TRBD1 matching over 7 bases. After removal of 1 base from V and 6 bases from J, the junction contained 6 bases not matched to a gene. Germline V gene lookup returns CDR1 LNHDA and CDR2 SQIVND (reference sequence). The CDR3 totals 15 residues.

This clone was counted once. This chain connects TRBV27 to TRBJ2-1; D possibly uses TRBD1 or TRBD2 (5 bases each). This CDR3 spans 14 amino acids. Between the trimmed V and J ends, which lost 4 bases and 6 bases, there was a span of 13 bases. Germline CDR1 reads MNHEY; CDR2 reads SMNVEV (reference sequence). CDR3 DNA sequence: TGTGCCAGCAGTTCCGGGACGGTGTCCAATGAGCAGTTCTTC. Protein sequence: CASSSGTVSNEQFF.

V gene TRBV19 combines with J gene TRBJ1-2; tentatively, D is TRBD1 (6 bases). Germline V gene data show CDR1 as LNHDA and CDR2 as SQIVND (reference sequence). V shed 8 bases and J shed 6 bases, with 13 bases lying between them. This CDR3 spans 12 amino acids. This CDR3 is CASGPPGDGYTF. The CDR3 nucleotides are TGTGCCAGTGGGCCCCCAGGGGATGGCTACACCTTC.

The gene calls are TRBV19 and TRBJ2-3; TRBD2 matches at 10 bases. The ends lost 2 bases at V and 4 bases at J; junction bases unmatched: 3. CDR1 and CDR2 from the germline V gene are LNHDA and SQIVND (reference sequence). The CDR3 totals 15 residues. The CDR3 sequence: CASSILAGGPDTQYF. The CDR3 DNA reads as TGTGCCAGTAGTATATTAGCGGGGGGACCAGATACGCAGTATTTT.

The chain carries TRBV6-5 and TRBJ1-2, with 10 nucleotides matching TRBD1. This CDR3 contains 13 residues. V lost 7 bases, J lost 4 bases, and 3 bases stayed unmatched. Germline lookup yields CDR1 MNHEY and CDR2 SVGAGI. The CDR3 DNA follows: TGTGCCAGCACCCGGGACAGGGGCTATGGCTACACCTTC. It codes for CASTRDRGYGYTF.

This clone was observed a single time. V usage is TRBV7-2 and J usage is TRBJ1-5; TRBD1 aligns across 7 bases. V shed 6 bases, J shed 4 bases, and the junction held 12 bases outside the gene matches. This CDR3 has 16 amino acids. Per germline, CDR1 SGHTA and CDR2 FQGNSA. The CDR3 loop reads CASSPPRTGPNQPQHF. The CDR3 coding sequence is TGTGCCAGCAGTCCCCCCCGGACAGGCCCAAATCAGCCCCAGCATTTT.

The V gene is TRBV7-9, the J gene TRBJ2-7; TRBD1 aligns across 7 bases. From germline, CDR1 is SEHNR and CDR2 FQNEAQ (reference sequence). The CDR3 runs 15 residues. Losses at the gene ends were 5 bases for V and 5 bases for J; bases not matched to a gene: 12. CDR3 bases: TGTGCCAGCAGCCGAGGGGGCTTCTCCCCCCACGAGCAGTACTTC. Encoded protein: CASSRGGFSPHEQYF.

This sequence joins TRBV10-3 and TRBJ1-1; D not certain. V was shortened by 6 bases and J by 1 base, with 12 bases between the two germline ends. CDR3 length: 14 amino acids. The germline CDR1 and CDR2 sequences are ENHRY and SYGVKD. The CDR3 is CAIRSGGTNTEAFF. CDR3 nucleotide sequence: TGTGCCATCAGAAGCGGTGGTACGAACACTGAAGCTTTCTTT.

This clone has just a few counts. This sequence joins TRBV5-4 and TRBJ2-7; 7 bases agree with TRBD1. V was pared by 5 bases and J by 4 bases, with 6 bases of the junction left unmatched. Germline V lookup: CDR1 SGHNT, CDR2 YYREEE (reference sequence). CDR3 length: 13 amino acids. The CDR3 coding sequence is TGTGCCAGCAGGCTCCAGGGGGATTACGAGCAGTACTTC. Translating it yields CASRLQGDYEQYF. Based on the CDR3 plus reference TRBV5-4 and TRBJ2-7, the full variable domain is ETGVTQSPTHLIKTRGQQVTLRCSSQSGHNTVSWYQQALGQGPQFIFQYYREEENGRGNFPPRFSGLQFPNYSSELNVNALELDDSALYLCASRLQGDYEQYFGPGTRLTVT.